This T cell receptor beta chain was sequenced in a study of post-analysis software for immune sequencing data. About the study: Recorded subtypes: relapsing-remitting, secondary progressive, progressive-relapsing; some patients unannotated. Study observations and caveats: There were several TRBV segments more frequent in patients than controls, and TRBV5-6, TRBV5-1 and TRBV20-1 were among them. Significantly lower normalized Chao1 diversity was found in patients with multiple sclerosis relative to controls. Samples from a shared batch, those prepared together, strongly co-clustered by F measure.

Every TCR beta cDNA library bore unique molecular identifiers. TCRdb redid the calling of the PCR reads with MiXCR, one entry per CDR3 protein. The repertoire includes approximately 630,000 distinct CDR3 sequences, 59% of them detected once, and 10% to 12% sits in the top ten. The germline V gene encodes CDR1 SGHAT and CDR2 FQNNGV. CDR3 length equals 12 residues. V was clipped by 5 bases and J by 9 bases; unmatched bases: 4. This clonotype was counted only a few times. Its specificity is not known. Sequenced sample: blood. This sequence was found in a girl aged 2 to 9 with multiple sclerosis. The chain couples TRBV11-2 to TRBJ2-1, with 7 bases lining up with TRBD1. CDR3 in DNA: TGTGCCAGCAGCCAAACAGGGGTTGAGCAGTTCTTC. It yields the protein CASSQTGVEQFF.